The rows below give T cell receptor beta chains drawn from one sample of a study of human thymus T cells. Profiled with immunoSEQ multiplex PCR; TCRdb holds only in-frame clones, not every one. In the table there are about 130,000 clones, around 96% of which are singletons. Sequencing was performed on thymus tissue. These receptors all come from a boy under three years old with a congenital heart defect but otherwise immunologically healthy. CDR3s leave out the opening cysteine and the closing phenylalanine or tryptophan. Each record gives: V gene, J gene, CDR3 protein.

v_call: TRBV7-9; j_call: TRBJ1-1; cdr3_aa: ASSLEVHPGRNTEAF
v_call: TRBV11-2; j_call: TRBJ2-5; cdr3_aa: ASSFGGGARKTQY
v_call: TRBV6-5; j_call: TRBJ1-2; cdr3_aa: ASSYSFTGYYGYT
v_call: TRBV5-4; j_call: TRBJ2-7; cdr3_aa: ASSPDYPVPRGEQY
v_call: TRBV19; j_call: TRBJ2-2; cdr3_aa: ASSPIPTGGTSGELF
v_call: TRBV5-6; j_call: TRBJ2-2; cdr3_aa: ASSRTGTGDKTGELF
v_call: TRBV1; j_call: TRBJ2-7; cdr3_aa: TSSQDQPGDPYEQY
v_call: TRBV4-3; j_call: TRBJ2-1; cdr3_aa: ASSQVGRTSYNEQF
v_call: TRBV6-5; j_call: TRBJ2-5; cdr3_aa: ASMYAETQY
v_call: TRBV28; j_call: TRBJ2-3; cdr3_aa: ASTRTLADTQY
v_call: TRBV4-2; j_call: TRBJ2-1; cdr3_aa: ASSQEIVQGAFDEQF
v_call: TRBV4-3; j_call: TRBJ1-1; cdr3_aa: ASSQHYQSGDTEAF
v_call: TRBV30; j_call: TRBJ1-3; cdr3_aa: AWESGTDSGNTIY
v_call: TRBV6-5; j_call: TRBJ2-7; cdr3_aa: ASSKPGTAYEQY
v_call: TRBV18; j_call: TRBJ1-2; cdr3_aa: ASSPPKGGLGYT
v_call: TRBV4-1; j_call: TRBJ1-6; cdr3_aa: ASSQKRDGKGKEPLH
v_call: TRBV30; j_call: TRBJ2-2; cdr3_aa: AWSVIGTGSGELF
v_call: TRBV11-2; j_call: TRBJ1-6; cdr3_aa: ASSHPGPTGNRPNSPLH
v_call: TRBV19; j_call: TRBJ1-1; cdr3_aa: ASIVRRGKDTEAF
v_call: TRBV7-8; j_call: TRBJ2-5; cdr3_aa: ASSLVPSGGGEETQY
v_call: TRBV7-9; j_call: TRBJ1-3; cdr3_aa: ASRGEETGPSGNTIY
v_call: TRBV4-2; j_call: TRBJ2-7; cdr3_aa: ASSQDRGYTYEQY
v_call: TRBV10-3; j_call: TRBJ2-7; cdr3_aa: AISNFYEQY
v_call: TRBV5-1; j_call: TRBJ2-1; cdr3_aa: ASSQTLANEQF
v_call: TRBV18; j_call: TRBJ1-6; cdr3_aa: ASSFGTGGNSPLH
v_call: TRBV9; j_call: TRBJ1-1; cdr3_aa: ASSAPVTGQENTEAF
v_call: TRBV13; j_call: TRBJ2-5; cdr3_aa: ASSATSGGLETQY
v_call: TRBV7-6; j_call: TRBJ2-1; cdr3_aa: ASSLMSRGGRNEQF
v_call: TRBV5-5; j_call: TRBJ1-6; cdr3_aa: ASSLGSSYNSPLH
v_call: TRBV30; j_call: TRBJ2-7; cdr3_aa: AWTGGRGAPYEQY
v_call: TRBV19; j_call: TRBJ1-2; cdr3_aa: ASSREFRVGDGYT
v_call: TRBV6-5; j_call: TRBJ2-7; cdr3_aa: ASSFYRGQGMYEQY
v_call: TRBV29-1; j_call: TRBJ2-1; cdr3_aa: SVAGRRGGGWNEQF
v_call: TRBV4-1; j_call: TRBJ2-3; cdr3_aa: ASSRSRRGLITDTQY
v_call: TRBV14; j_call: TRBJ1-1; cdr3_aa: ASSHFLADTEAF
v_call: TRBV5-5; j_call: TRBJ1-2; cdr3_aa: ASSPGRGNYGYT
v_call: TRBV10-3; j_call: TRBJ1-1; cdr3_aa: ATSTWGNTEAF
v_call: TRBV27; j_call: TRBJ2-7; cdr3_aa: ASSFRQVSGYEQY
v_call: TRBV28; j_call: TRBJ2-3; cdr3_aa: ASSLWRGSADTQY
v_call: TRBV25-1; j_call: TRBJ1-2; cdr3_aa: ASSESGPNSGLPYGYT
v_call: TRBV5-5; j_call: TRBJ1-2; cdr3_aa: ASSLVTVVGYT
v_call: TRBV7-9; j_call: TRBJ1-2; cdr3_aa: ASSTYRTDFYGYT
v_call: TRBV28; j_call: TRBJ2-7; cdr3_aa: ASSFRDSSYEQY
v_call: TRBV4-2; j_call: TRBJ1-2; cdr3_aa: ASSQDAGSGYT
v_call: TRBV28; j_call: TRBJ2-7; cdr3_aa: ASSSRRPPGSTVPSSYEQY
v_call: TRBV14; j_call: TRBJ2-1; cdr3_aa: ASSLDNEQF
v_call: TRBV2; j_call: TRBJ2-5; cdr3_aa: ASSGPGSPAQETQY
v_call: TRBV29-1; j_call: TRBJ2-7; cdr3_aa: SIRPKQY
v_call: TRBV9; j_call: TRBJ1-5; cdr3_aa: ASSARGNQPQH
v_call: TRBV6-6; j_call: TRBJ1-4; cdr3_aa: ASSSDSEKLF
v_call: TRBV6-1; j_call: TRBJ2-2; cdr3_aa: ASSELGARDTGELF